A selection of T cell receptor beta chains follows, all from one sample in a study of T cells after yellow fever vaccination. MiXCR, applied by TCRdb to the 5' RACE reads, yields one record per CDR3 protein. The table has around 350,000 distinct CDR3 sequences, roughly 6.2% seen once. This sample comprised PBMCs, obtained 5 days after the yellow fever booster vaccination. Receptors were obtained from a young man who received the YFV17D yellow fever vaccine. The CDR3 runs from the conserved cysteine through the conserved F or W. Each record gives: J gene, V gene, clone size, D gene, CDR3 protein, CDR3 DNA. A D gene is named only where the DNA matches it firmly. Not every row has a clone size; where given, it reads once, few, many or a size class.

J gene: TRBJ2-5
V gene: TRBV20-1
clone size: many
D gene: NA
CDR3 protein: CSAQAQETQYF
CDR3 DNA: TGCAGTGCTCAAGCACAAGAGACCCAGTACTTC

J gene: TRBJ1-2
V gene: TRBV14
clone size: many
D gene: NA
CDR3 protein: CASSQYRMNGYTF
CDR3 DNA: TGTGCCAGCAGCCAATACAGGATGAATGGCTACACCTTC

J gene: TRBJ1-5
V gene: TRBV6-2/TRBV6-3
clone size: few
D gene: NA
CDR3 protein: CASTHRMEPQHF
CDR3 DNA: TGTGCCAGCACCCATAGGATGGAGCCCCAGCATTTT

J gene: TRBJ2-3
V gene: TRBV9
clone size: many
D gene: NA
CDR3 protein: CASTRDGGDTQYF
CDR3 DNA: TGTGCCAGCACCCGAGACGGGGGAGATACGCAGTATTTT

J gene: TRBJ2-7
V gene: TRBV20-1
clone size: many
D gene: TRBD2
CDR3 protein: CSARRGDYEQYF
CDR3 DNA: TGCAGTGCTCGCCGGGGGGACTACGAGCAGTACTTC

J gene: TRBJ2-3
V gene: TRBV4-3
clone size: many
D gene: TRBD2
CDR3 protein: CASSQGAGSTDTQYF
CDR3 DNA: TGCGCCAGCAGCCAAGGAGCGGGGAGCACAGATACGCAGTATTTT

J gene: TRBJ1-2
V gene: TRBV7-9
clone size: many
D gene: TRBD1
CDR3 protein: CASSLPLRGAYGYTF
CDR3 DNA: TGTGCCAGCAGCCTTCCCCTCAGGGGGGCCTATGGCTACACCTTC

J gene: TRBJ1-4
V gene: TRBV7-9
clone size: many
D gene: NA
CDR3 protein: CASSPKRAATNEKLFF
CDR3 DNA: TGTGCCAGCAGCCCGAAGAGGGCGGCAACTAATGAAAAACTGTTTTTT

J gene: TRBJ2-2
V gene: TRBV20-1
clone size: many
D gene: NA
CDR3 protein: CSAMEGDMYTGELFF
CDR3 DNA: TGCAGTGCTATGGAGGGAGACATGTATACCGGGGAGCTGTTTTTT

J gene: TRBJ2-7
V gene: TRBV4-3
clone size: few
D gene: NA
CDR3 protein: CASSQGPGEPGAYF
CDR3 DNA: TGCGCCAGCAGCCAGGGGCCTGGGGAGCCAGGGGCGTACTTC

J gene: TRBJ2-1
V gene: TRBV20-1
clone size: few
D gene: TRBD1
CDR3 protein: CSPRDRGYNEQFF
CDR3 DNA: TGCAGTCCCCGGGACAGGGGGTACAATGAGCAGTTCTTC

J gene: TRBJ2-1
V gene: TRBV5-1
clone size: NA
D gene: TRBD2
CDR3 protein: CASSSPGLAVDEQFF
CDR3 DNA: TGCGCCAGCAGCTCGCCGGGACTAGCGGTCGATGAGCAGTTCTTC

J gene: TRBJ2-2
V gene: TRBV7-9
clone size: few
D gene: NA
CDR3 protein: CASSLMSYTGELFF
CDR3 DNA: TGTGCCAGCAGCTTAATGTCATACACCGGGGAGCTGTTTTTT

J gene: TRBJ2-1
V gene: TRBV24-1
clone size: NA
D gene: TRBD2
CDR3 protein: CATSQTSGRKNEQFF
CDR3 DNA: TGTGCCACCAGCCAGACTAGCGGGAGAAAGAATGAGCAGTTCTTC

J gene: TRBJ2-4
V gene: TRBV5-1
clone size: NA
D gene: TRBD1
CDR3 protein: CASSPMPEQGDYF
CDR3 DNA: TGCGCCAGCAGCCCCATGCCGGAGCAGGGGGACTACTTC

J gene: TRBJ2-5
V gene: TRBV29-1
clone size: many
D gene: TRBD2
CDR3 protein: CSVKPLAGARETQYF
CDR3 DNA: TGCAGCGTTAAACCCCTAGCGGGAGCGAGAGAGACCCAGTACTTC

J gene: TRBJ2-1
V gene: TRBV3-1
clone size: many
D gene: TRBD2
CDR3 protein: CASSLLGDAAGVEQFF
CDR3 DNA: TGTGCCAGCAGCCTGCTGGGGGACGCAGCGGGAGTTGAGCAGTTCTTC

J gene: TRBJ1-5
V gene: TRBV29-1
clone size: few
D gene: TRBD1
CDR3 protein: CSAAGGSNQPQHF
CDR3 DNA: TGCAGCGCGGCAGGGGGTAGCAATCAGCCCCAGCATTTT

J gene: TRBJ2-7
V gene: TRBV28
clone size: few
D gene: NA
CDR3 protein: CASTRAQGRTNEQYF
CDR3 DNA: TGTGCCAGCACCCGAGCCCAGGGGCGAACGAACGAGCAGTACTTC

J gene: TRBJ1-1
V gene: TRBV6-5
clone size: many
D gene: NA
CDR3 protein: CASSYRDLNTEAFF
CDR3 DNA: TGTGCCAGCAGTTACAGGGACTTGAACACTGAAGCTTTCTTT

J gene: TRBJ2-7
V gene: TRBV20-1
clone size: few
D gene: TRBD1
CDR3 protein: CSARDRQGARYEQYF
CDR3 DNA: TGCAGTGCTAGAGATCGGCAGGGGGCCCGATACGAGCAGTACTTC

J gene: TRBJ2-2
V gene: TRBV29-1
clone size: NA
D gene: TRBD2
CDR3 protein: CSVYSGTRFSGFTGELFF
CDR3 DNA: TGCAGCGTTTATTCCGGGACTAGATTCTCGGGGTTTACCGGGGAGCTGTTTTTT

J gene: TRBJ2-7
V gene: TRBV29-1
clone size: NA
D gene: NA
CDR3 protein: CSGGGGPYEQYF
CDR3 DNA: TGCAGCGGGGGAGGGGGCCCCTACGAGCAGTACTTC

J gene: TRBJ2-2
V gene: TRBV11-1
clone size: few
D gene: TRBD2
CDR3 protein: CASNPYSSGRRYTGELFF
CDR3 DNA: TGTGCCTCGAACCCCTACTCTAGCGGGAGGAGGTACACCGGGGAGCTGTTTTTT

J gene: TRBJ2-1
V gene: TRBV4-2
clone size: NA
D gene: NA
CDR3 protein: CASSLDKRSYNEQFF
CDR3 DNA: TGTGCCAGCAGCCTTGACAAACGTTCCTACAATGAGCAGTTCTTC

J gene: TRBJ2-3
V gene: TRBV4-3
clone size: few
D gene: NA
CDR3 protein: CASRGSVTDTQYF
CDR3 DNA: TGCGCCAGCCGGGGGAGCGTCACAGATACGCAGTATTTT

J gene: TRBJ2-5
V gene: TRBV5-6
clone size: NA
D gene: NA
CDR3 protein: CASSSGYTRTQYF
CDR3 DNA: TGTGCCAGCAGCTCCGGATATACTCGGACCCAGTACTTC

J gene: TRBJ2-1
V gene: TRBV6-5
clone size: few
D gene: TRBD1
CDR3 protein: CASKHDREEHNEQFF
CDR3 DNA: TGTGCCAGCAAACACGACAGGGAAGAGCACAATGAGCAGTTCTTC

J gene: TRBJ2-7
V gene: TRBV29-1
clone size: NA
D gene: TRBD1
CDR3 protein: CSVETGGNYEQYF
CDR3 DNA: TGCAGCGTTGAGACAGGGGGAAACTACGAGCAGTACTTC

J gene: TRBJ2-7
V gene: TRBV27
clone size: few
D gene: NA
CDR3 protein: CASKMGTPYEQYF
CDR3 DNA: TGTGCCAGCAAAATGGGGACCCCGTACGAGCAGTACTTC

J gene: TRBJ2-7
V gene: TRBV5-6
clone size: few
D gene: TRBD2
CDR3 protein: CASSLDGLAGDPYEQYF
CDR3 DNA: TGTGCCAGCAGCTTGGATGGACTAGCGGGAGACCCCTACGAGCAGTACTTC

J gene: TRBJ2-1
V gene: TRBV3-1
clone size: many
D gene: TRBD2
CDR3 protein: CASSPPLAGAKGEQFF
CDR3 DNA: TGTGCCAGCAGCCCCCCGCTAGCGGGAGCGAAGGGTGAGCAGTTCTTC

J gene: TRBJ2-7
V gene: TRBV19
clone size: NA
D gene: TRBD1
CDR3 protein: CASSIHFNRDRGSYEQYF
CDR3 DNA: TGTGCCAGTAGTATCCACTTTAACCGGGACAGAGGATCCTACGAGCAGTACTTC

J gene: TRBJ2-3
V gene: TRBV11-2
clone size: NA
D gene: TRBD2
CDR3 protein: CASTRLAELDTQYF
CDR3 DNA: TGTGCCAGCACCAGACTAGCGGAACTCGATACGCAGTATTTT

J gene: TRBJ2-1
V gene: TRBV6-1
clone size: NA
D gene: NA
CDR3 protein: CASKGLGDPVFNEQFF
CDR3 DNA: TGTGCCAGCAAGGGCTTGGGGGATCCAGTTTTCAATGAGCAGTTCTTC

J gene: TRBJ2-1
V gene: TRBV4-2
clone size: NA
D gene: TRBD2
CDR3 protein: CASSQELAGSYNEQFF
CDR3 DNA: TGTGCCAGCAGCCAAGAGCTAGCGGGAAGTTACAATGAGCAGTTCTTC

J gene: TRBJ2-3
V gene: TRBV10-1
clone size: many
D gene: NA
CDR3 protein: CASSELPTDTQYF
CDR3 DNA: TGCGCCAGCAGTGAACTCCCCACCGATACGCAGTATTTT

J gene: TRBJ1-1
V gene: TRBV20-1
clone size: few
D gene: TRBD1
CDR3 protein: CSARDAGGGNTEAFF
CDR3 DNA: TGCAGTGCTAGAGATGCAGGGGGAGGGAACACTGAAGCTTTCTTT

J gene: TRBJ2-7
V gene: TRBV7-9
clone size: few
D gene: TRBD2
CDR3 protein: CASSTTSGPIYEQYF
CDR3 DNA: TGTGCCAGCAGCACTACTAGCGGGCCTATCTACGAGCAGTACTTC

J gene: TRBJ2-7
V gene: TRBV7-3
clone size: few
D gene: NA
CDR3 protein: CASSLRADSSGPYEQYF
CDR3 DNA: TGTGCCAGCAGCTTAAGGGCAGACTCGAGCGGTCCCTACGAGCAGTACTTC

J gene: TRBJ2-7
V gene: TRBV27
clone size: many
D gene: NA
CDR3 protein: CASSGGALGLEQYF
CDR3 DNA: TGTGCCAGCAGTGGGGGGGCCTTAGGCCTCGAGCAGTACTTC

J gene: TRBJ2-1
V gene: TRBV9
clone size: many
D gene: NA
CDR3 protein: CASSVDAGTYNEQFF
CDR3 DNA: TGTGCCAGCAGCGTAGATGCAGGCACCTACAATGAGCAGTTCTTC

J gene: TRBJ2-7
V gene: TRBV7-2
clone size: many
D gene: NA
CDR3 protein: CASSLFKGVDEQYF
CDR3 DNA: TGTGCCAGCAGCTTATTTAAGGGGGTCGACGAGCAGTACTTC

J gene: TRBJ2-1
V gene: TRBV7-6
clone size: few
D gene: TRBD2
CDR3 protein: CASSSREGGRASRGNEQFF
CDR3 DNA: TGTGCCAGCAGCAGCAGGGAGGGCGGGAGGGCCTCGCGTGGCAATGAGCAGTTCTTC

J gene: TRBJ1-6
V gene: TRBV7-2
clone size: many
D gene: NA
CDR3 protein: CASSSTLNSPLHF
CDR3 DNA: TGTGCCAGCAGCTCAACGCTTAATTCACCCCTCCACTTT

J gene: TRBJ2-1
V gene: TRBV29-1
clone size: NA
D gene: NA
CDR3 protein: CSGERAYNEQFF
CDR3 DNA: TGCAGCGGGGAGCGGGCTTACAATGAGCAGTTCTTC

J gene: TRBJ2-5
V gene: TRBV5-1
clone size: many
D gene: TRBD1
CDR3 protein: CASSLGAGGADETQYF
CDR3 DNA: TGCGCCAGCAGCTTGGGGGCAGGGGGCGCGGATGAGACCCAGTACTTC

J gene: TRBJ2-7
V gene: TRBV5-1
clone size: NA
D gene: TRBD2
CDR3 protein: CASSPGLAGGPGYEQYF
CDR3 DNA: TGCGCCAGCAGCCCGGGACTAGCGGGAGGGCCGGGATACGAGCAGTACTTC

J gene: TRBJ2-2
V gene: TRBV11-3
clone size: many
D gene: NA
CDR3 protein: CASRRRNGELFF
CDR3 DNA: TGTGCCAGCAGGCGGAGGAACGGGGAGCTGTTTTTT

J gene: TRBJ2-3
V gene: TRBV5-1
clone size: few
D gene: NA
CDR3 protein: CASSKGTTDTQYF
CDR3 DNA: TGCGCCAGCAGCAAAGGGACCACAGATACGCAGTATTTT

J gene: TRBJ2-7
V gene: TRBV11-2
clone size: many
D gene: TRBD2
CDR3 protein: CASSLVSLAGGGIYEQYF
CDR3 DNA: TGTGCCAGCAGCTTAGTTTCCCTAGCGGGAGGGGGCATCTACGAGCAGTACTTC

J gene: TRBJ2-7
V gene: TRBV20-1
clone size: few
D gene: TRBD2
CDR3 protein: CSARSRREGSYEQYF
CDR3 DNA: TGCAGTGCTAGAAGCAGGCGGGAGGGCTCCTACGAGCAGTACTTC

J gene: TRBJ2-7
V gene: TRBV9
clone size: NA
D gene: NA
CDR3 protein: CASSTSGTAQSYEQYF
CDR3 DNA: TGTGCCAGCAGCACCTCCGGGACTGCCCAAAGCTACGAGCAGTACTTC

J gene: TRBJ1-2
V gene: TRBV7-9
clone size: few
D gene: NA
CDR3 protein: CASSSEGGNRYTF
CDR3 DNA: TGTGCCAGCAGCTCCGAGGGGGGAAATCGCTACACCTTC

J gene: TRBJ2-7
V gene: TRBV7-2
clone size: few
D gene: NA
CDR3 protein: CASSPSSAWDEQYF
CDR3 DNA: TGTGCCAGCAGCCCTTCCTCGGCATGGGACGAGCAGTACTTC

J gene: TRBJ2-3
V gene: TRBV5-1
clone size: many
D gene: NA
CDR3 protein: CASSLRVGKADTQYF
CDR3 DNA: TGCGCCAGCAGCTTGCGCGTGGGGAAAGCAGATACGCAGTATTTT

J gene: TRBJ1-4
V gene: TRBV2
clone size: few
D gene: NA
CDR3 protein: CASSEEVLYEKLFF
CDR3 DNA: TGTGCCAGCAGTGAAGAGGTCTTGTATGAAAAACTGTTTTTT

J gene: TRBJ2-1
V gene: TRBV6-2/TRBV6-3
clone size: many
D gene: TRBD1
CDR3 protein: CASSPGQGRGGFNEQFF
CDR3 DNA: TGTGCCAGCAGTCCCGGACAGGGAAGGGGAGGTTTCAATGAGCAGTTCTTC